A single count supports the clone carrying this TCR beta chain. Seattle patient enrollment occurred during active infection, with longitudinal follow-up thereafter. These data come from a study of blood T cell repertoires in COVID-19. Study in general: Sources were T cells, B-cell-depleted T cells, or PBMCs; the material itself was cDNA or gDNA.

The CDR3 totals 16 residues. The V and J ends lost 3 bases and 9 bases, in that order; junction bases with no gene match: 14. Germline CDR1 is SGHNT and CDR2 is YYREEE (reference sequence). Under the authors' procedure: Estimates of nucleated cell counts were drawn from the amplification of reference gene primers. Produced via immunoSEQ multiplex PCR; TCRdb's table is partial and in-frame only. V and J calls and clone size are copied from that table; D and trimming were computed from the DNA. The sample lists about 170,000 clones; roughly 84% were seen once. The TCR originated in a man at least 80 years old with COVID-19, enrolled during active disease. J is TRBJ2-5 and V is TRBV5-4; 10 positions match TRBD2. Sequencing was carried out using peripheral blood. The CDR3 region is CASSSEKRGGQGAQYF. CDR3 sequence (DNA): TGTGCCAGCAGCTCTGAAAAGCGGGGGGGCCAGGGGGCCCAGTACTTC.